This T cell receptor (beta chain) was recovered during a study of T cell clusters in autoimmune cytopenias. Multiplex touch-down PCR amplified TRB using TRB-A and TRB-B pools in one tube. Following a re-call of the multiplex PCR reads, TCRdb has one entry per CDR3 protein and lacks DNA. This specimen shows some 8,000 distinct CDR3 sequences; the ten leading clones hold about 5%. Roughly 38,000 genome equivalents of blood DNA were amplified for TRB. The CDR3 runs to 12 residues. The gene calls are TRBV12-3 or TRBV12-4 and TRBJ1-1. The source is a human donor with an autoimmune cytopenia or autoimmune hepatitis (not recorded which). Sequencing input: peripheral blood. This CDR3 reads CASSSMNTEAFF.